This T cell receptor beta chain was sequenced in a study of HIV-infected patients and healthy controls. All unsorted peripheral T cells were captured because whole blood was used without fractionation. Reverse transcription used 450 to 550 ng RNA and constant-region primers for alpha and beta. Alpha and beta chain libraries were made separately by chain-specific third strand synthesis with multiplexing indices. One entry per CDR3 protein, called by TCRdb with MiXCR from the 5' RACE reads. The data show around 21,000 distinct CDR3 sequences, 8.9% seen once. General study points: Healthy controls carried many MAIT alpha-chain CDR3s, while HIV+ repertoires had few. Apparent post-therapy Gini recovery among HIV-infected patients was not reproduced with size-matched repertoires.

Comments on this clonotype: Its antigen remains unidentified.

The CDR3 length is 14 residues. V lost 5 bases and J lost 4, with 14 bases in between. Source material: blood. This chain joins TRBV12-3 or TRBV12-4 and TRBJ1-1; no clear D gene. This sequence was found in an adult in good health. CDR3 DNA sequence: TGTGCCAGCAGTGCAACAGTTATCGTCACTGAAGCTTTCTTT. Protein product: CASSATVIVTEAFF.